The clone carrying this T cell receptor beta chain was picked up a small number of times. Its matching antigen is unknown. This record belongs to a study of cytomegalovirus exposure and HLA in healthy donors. The study, taken as a whole, reports: Specificity for CMV antigens was confirmed in vitro for a few of the CMV-associated chains. An analysis done earlier found most TCR beta V segments productive about 87% or about 30% of the time. DRB1 showed the most TCR associations and HLA-C the fewest in a later analysis, as rates varied by HLA locus.

PCR employed 60 Vbeta and 13 Jbeta primers. Assay: immunoSEQ multiplex PCR; the TCRdb copy retains only in-frame clones and omits some. Seen here are some 120,000 clones, more than 9% observed once, and the top ten hold just over 4.5%. The V gene's germline CDR1 is SEHNR and CDR2 FQNEAQ (reference sequence). The ends were cut back, 1 base at V and 4 bases at J, with 14 bases in the middle. This CDR3 is built from 16 residues. Though nominally healthy at sampling, donors likely had unrecorded immune exposures. This TCR derives from a woman aged 18-29 years in good health and CMV-seropositive. The sample was PBMCs. The chain employs TRBV7-9 and TRBJ2-1; TRBD2 might be the D (6 bases). The CDR3 region has the DNA TGTGCCAGCAGCTTAGTTAGCGGTCACGCATACAATGAGCAGTTCTTC. Amino acid sequence: CASSLVSGHAYNEQFF.